This T cell receptor beta chain was recovered during a study of beta chain features in type 1 diabetes. The study, taken as a whole, reports: The study found moderately but significantly shorter TCRB CDR3s in all four CD4+ subsets of Type 1 diabetes patients. Relative to healthy donors, patients appeared to have naive, central memory and Treg TCRB repertoires that were more similar.

About this clone itself: Antigen unknown.

cDNA synthesis used the whole RNA isolate, giving expressed TCRB sequences. About 3.3 million reads, on average, came from each naive, central memory and regulatory T cell sample. Sequencing was performed with immunoSEQ multiplex PCR; in TCRdb, only in-frame clones are kept and a portion is missing. The table records 400,000 to 500,000 clones, about 15% of them present only once. Germline CDR1 reads SGHRS; CDR2 reads YFSETQ. The CDR3 length is 14 residues. V shed 0 bases and J shed 7 bases, with 11 bases lying between them. Sample: naive CD4+ T cells from blood. V usage is TRBV5-1 and J usage is TRBJ2-1, with D possibly matching TRBD1 (6 bases). This receptor was identified in a man aged 30 to 45 in good health. CDR3 region: CASSLDRVGNEQFF. In DNA form, the CDR3 reads TGCGCCAGCAGCTTGGACAGGGTGGGTAATGAGCAGTTCTTC.